The rows below give T cell receptor beta chains drawn from one sample of a study of STAT5B mutations in CD4+ large granular lymphocyte leukemia. Libraries were prepared by immunoSEQ multiplex PCR; TCRdb keeps only in-frame clonotypes and omits some of them. The sample holds over 35,000 clones, about four fifths seen once. Sequenced material: CD4+ T cells from blood buffy coats. The source is a human donor in good health. The CDR3 runs from the conserved cysteine through the conserved F or W. The D gene is left open where the match is weak. A row's size may be missing; if present it is once, few, many or a size class.

v_call	j_call	d_call	clone_size	cdr3_aa	cdr3_nt
TRBV11-2	TRBJ1-2	.	.	CASSLDRRQRYGYTF	TGTGCCAGCAGCTTAGACCGGAGACAGCGATATGGCTACACCTTC
TRBV7-2	TRBJ1-5	.	medium-sized	CASSRNSGLGSNQPQHF	TGTGCCAGCAGCCGAAATTCAGGTCTCGGAAGCAATCAGCCCCAGCATTTT
TRBV2	TRBJ2-7	.	.	CASRGTSTYEQYF	TGTGCCAGCAGAGGGACATCTACCTACGAGCAGTACTTC
TRBV19	TRBJ2-2	.	.	CASSIGGTTGELFF	TGTGCCAGTAGTATTGGAGGGACCACCGGGGAGCTGTTTTTT
TRBV19	TRBJ1-3	TRBD1	few	CASSVPGTANTIYF	TGTGCCAGTAGTGTCCCCGGGACAGCAAACACCATATATTTT
TRBV5-1	TRBJ2-5	.	.	CASSGSQETQYF	TGCGCCAGCAGCGGGTCCCAAGAGACCCAGTACTTC
TRBV18	TRBJ2-7	TRBD1	.	CASSPLKTGLAYEQYF	TGTGCCAGCTCACCCCTCAAGACAGGGCTTGCCTACGAGCAGTACTTC
TRBV19	TRBJ1-1	.	.	CASSPPGRNTEAFF	TGTGCCAGTAGCCCGCCGGGACGGAACACTGAAGCTTTCTTT
TRBV7-9	TRBJ2-1	.	.	CASSSPVFGEREQFF	TGTGCCAGCAGCTCCCCGGTGTTCGGGGAGCGTGAGCAGTTCTTC
TRBV6-6	TRBJ1-1	TRBD1	.	CASRQGLGTEAFF	TGTGCCAGTCGACAGGGCTTGGGCACTGAAGCTTTCTTT
TRBV18	TRBJ1-1	.	few	CASAKGRAQNTEAFF	TGTGCCAGCGCTAAAGGGAGGGCCCAGAACACTGAAGCTTTCTTT
TRBV21-1	TRBJ1-1	.	.	CDRWDTEAFF	TGTGACAGGTGGGACACTGAAGCTTTCTTT
TRBV5-1	TRBJ2-7	TRBD2	few	CASSFQGLAGGPSYEQYF	TGCGCCAGCAGCTTCCAAGGACTAGCGGGAGGGCCCTCATACGAGCAGTACTTC
TRBV30	TRBJ2-2	.	few	CAWSMAISNTGELFF	TGTGCCTGGAGTATGGCTATATCGAACACCGGGGAGCTGTTTTTT